Below, one T cell receptor (beta chain) is given with its context. Its antigen is as yet unknown. Trimming cost V 5 bases and J 7 bases; bases outside gene matches: 10. CDR1 and CDR2 from the germline V gene are GTSNPN and SVGIG (reference sequence). The length of the CDR3 is 14 residues. This sample was included in a study of cytomegalovirus exposure and HLA in healthy donors. Study-wide results and limits: High sensitivity and specificity were reportedly achieved when the classifier diagnosed cytomegalovirus status. Using a false discovery rate of 0.05, a later analysis showed that 16,951 TCR beta sequences were associated with HLA alleles. Later analysis reportedly placed an Asian-associated ancestry cluster below the approximately 730-donor mean in N-insertions.

The PCR ran on 60 Vbeta and 13 Jbeta primers. Assay used: immunoSEQ multiplex PCR; TCRdb lists only in-frame clones, some missing. The table lists 120,000 to 150,000 clones, around 80% of them singletons. Sequenced sample: PBMCs. The origin of this receptor is a man in his thirties or forties in good health and CMV-seropositive. The V and J genes are TRBV30 and TRBJ1-1; 10 nucleotides line up with TRBD1. This CDR3 reads CAWDRGQGTYEAFF. Here the CDR3 DNA reads TGTGCCTGGGATAGGGGACAGGGGACCTATGAAGCTTTCTTT.